This TCR beta chain was recorded in a study of T-cell reconstitution after alpha-beta-depleted transplantation in children. This sample's TCRbeta library carried unique molecular identifier barcodes. TCRdb fed the PCR reads into MiXCR, producing one record per CDR3 protein. This sample has hundreds of thousands of distinct CDR3 sequences, with approximately 14% found just once. Germline CDR1 and CDR2: LNHNV and YYDKDF (reference sequence). Trimming removed 1 base at V and 5 bases at J, with 12 bases between. The CDR3 is 15 residues long. General study results and limits: The origin of alpha-beta T cells about two months after transplant was reportedly several hundred expanded graft clones. Some patients owed their high day-60 TCRbeta diversity to surviving recipient T cells and thymic progenitors. Among T cells one year after transplant, newly produced cells accounted for most counts and diversity.

As regards this clonotype: Its antigen is undetermined.

The source of this sequence is a girl aged 2 to 10 with congenital amegakaryocytic thrombocytopenia, due to receive a stem cell transplant. V gene TRBV15 combines with J gene TRBJ1-5; D call uncertain. The source was PBMCs, collected before TCRalphabeta/CD19-depleted stem cell transplant. Here the CDR3 DNA reads TGTGCCACCAGCAGAGTCTTCCTCTCCGATCAGCCCCAGCATTTT. Translating gives CATSRVFLSDQPQHF.